The entry below describes one T cell receptor (beta chain). V lost 5 bases and J lost 2; bases outside the gene matches: 9. The CDR3 is 16 amino acids. The germline CDR1 and CDR2 sequences are WNHNN and SYGVQD (reference sequence). This sample stems from a study of blood T cell repertoires in COVID-19. Data came from immunoSEQ multiplex PCR; TCRdb stores just in-frame clones and leaves some out. There are roughly 350,000 clones in the sample; over 75% occur only once, and about 10% lies in the top ten. The specimen sequenced was peripheral blood. The TCR was taken from a woman aged 30 to 39 with COVID-19, enrolled during active disease. The J gene is TRBJ2-3, the V gene TRBV10-1, with 8 nucleotides matching TRBD1. The CDR3 DNA is TGCGCCAGCAGTCCCATCGGGGACAGGATCACAGATACGCAGTATTTT. Translation gives CASSPIGDRITDTQYF.